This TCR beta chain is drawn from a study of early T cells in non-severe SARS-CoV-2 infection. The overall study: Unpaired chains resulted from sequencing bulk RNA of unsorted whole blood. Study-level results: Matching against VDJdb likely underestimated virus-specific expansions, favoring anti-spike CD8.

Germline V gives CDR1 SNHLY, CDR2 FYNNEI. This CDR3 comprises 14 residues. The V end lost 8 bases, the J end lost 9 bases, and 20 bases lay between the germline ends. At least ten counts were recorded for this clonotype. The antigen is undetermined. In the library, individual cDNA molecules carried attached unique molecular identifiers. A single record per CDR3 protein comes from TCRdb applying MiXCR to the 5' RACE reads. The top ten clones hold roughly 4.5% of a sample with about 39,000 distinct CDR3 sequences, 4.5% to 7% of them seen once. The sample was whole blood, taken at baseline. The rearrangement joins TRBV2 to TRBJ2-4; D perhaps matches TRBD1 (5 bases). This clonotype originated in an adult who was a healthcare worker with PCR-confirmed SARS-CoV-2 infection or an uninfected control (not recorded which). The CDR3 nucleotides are TGTGCCAGCGGCTCCTTAGGGGCCCAGGGCATTCAGTACTTC. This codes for CASGSLGAQGIQYF.